This T cell receptor (beta chain) was identified during a study of shared T cell receptors in the human thymus. Only in-frame clones appear in the TCRdb table, and some are missing; sequencing was by immunoSEQ multiplex PCR. The sample holds over 450,000 clones, more than 75% seen once. Only a few counts were recorded for this clone. The CDR3 is made up of 16 amino acids. Deletions cut 0 bases from V and 0 bases from J, with 12 bases between. Looked up from germline, CDR1 is LNHNV and CDR2 is YYDKDF (reference sequence). These same data were also listed under a study on human thymus T cells. That paper states: The study used thymus tissue resected during corrective heart surgery. Blood and thymic repertoires both appeared biased in V and J gene usage.

The rearrangement uses TRBV15 and TRBJ2-7; D might be TRBD2 (8 bases). The sample consisted of thymocytes. The clonotype was recovered from a boy less than two years old with a congenital heart defect. Written as DNA, the CDR3 is TGTGCCACCAGCAGAGATAGCGGGGACAGCTCCTACGAGCAGTACTTC. Translation gives CATSRDSGDSSYEQYF.